Listed below are T cell receptor beta chains from one sample, sequenced in a study of cytomegalovirus exposure and HLA in healthy donors. Some clones are missing from TCRdb's copy, which holds only in-frame ones; the method was immunoSEQ multiplex PCR. Among 150,000 to 200,000 clones listed, 65% to 85% were seen once. Sequencing was done on a sample of PBMCs. The origin of the receptors is a man aged 55 to 70 in good health and CMV-seronegative. Each CDR3 is given with its conserved first and last residue. The D gene is left open where the match is weak. Expanded clones are given a class, and other clones once, few, many or no size at all.

V gene: TRBV9
D gene: -
clone size: -
J gene: TRBJ2-1
CDR3 DNA: TGTGCCAGCAGCGTAGATTTAGCGGCCCTAAACAATGAGCAGTTCTTC
CDR3 protein: CASSVDLAALNNEQFF

V gene: TRBV5-1
D gene: TRBD1
clone size: -
J gene: TRBJ1-4
CDR3 DNA: TGCGCCAGCAGTCAGGGGACCGGGACAGGGTATGAAAAACTGTTTTTT
CDR3 protein: CASSQGTGTGYEKLFF

V gene: TRBV19
D gene: TRBD2
clone size: -
J gene: TRBJ2-7
CDR3 DNA: TGTGCCAGTAGTACTACCCGGACTAGTAACGAGCAGTACTTC
CDR3 protein: CASSTTRTSNEQYF

V gene: TRBV5-1
D gene: TRBD1
clone size: -
J gene: TRBJ2-7
CDR3 DNA: TGCGCCAGCAGGACCGGGACAGCCACCTTCTACGAGCAGTACTTC
CDR3 protein: CASRTGTATFYEQYF

V gene: TRBV2
D gene: TRBD1
clone size: -
J gene: TRBJ1-2
CDR3 DNA: TGTGCCAGCAACAGAGACAGGGGAATAGAGTATGGCTACACCTTC
CDR3 protein: CASNRDRGIEYGYTF

V gene: TRBV7-3
D gene: TRBD2
clone size: -
J gene: TRBJ2-1
CDR3 DNA: TGTGCCAGCAGCACCCTGGGACTACGTGAGCAGTTCTTC
CDR3 protein: CASSTLGLREQFF

V gene: TRBV6-5
D gene: -
clone size: -
J gene: TRBJ1-5
CDR3 DNA: TGTGCCAGCAGACAGTGGTACGGCAATCAGCCCCAGCATTTT
CDR3 protein: CASRQWYGNQPQHF

V gene: TRBV13
D gene: -
clone size: -
J gene: TRBJ2-3
CDR3 DNA: TGTGCCAGCAGCCCTTCCTGGGCCACAGATACGCAGTATTTT
CDR3 protein: CASSPSWATDTQYF

V gene: TRBV18
D gene: TRBD1
clone size: -
J gene: TRBJ2-5
CDR3 DNA: TGTGCCAGCTCACCAGGGACAGCAGAGACCCAGTACTTC
CDR3 protein: CASSPGTAETQYF

V gene: TRBV9
D gene: TRBD2
clone size: few
J gene: TRBJ2-7
CDR3 DNA: TGTGCCAGCAGCGTAGAGGGCGGGGGAAACCTCTACGAGCAGTACTTC
CDR3 protein: CASSVEGGGNLYEQYF

V gene: TRBV6-4
D gene: -
clone size: once
J gene: TRBJ1-2
CDR3 DNA: TGTGCCAGCAGTGACGGTCCGCAGGGCTACACCTTC
CDR3 protein: CASSDGPQGYTF

V gene: TRBV19
D gene: -
clone size: -
J gene: TRBJ2-7
CDR3 DNA: TGTGCCAGTAGTATAGTGGGGCGTCTCGAGCAGTACTTC
CDR3 protein: CASSIVGRLEQYF

V gene: TRBV28
D gene: -
clone size: -
J gene: TRBJ1-2
CDR3 DNA: TGTGCCAGCAGTTTTGGGCAGATGTGGTATGGCTACACCTTC
CDR3 protein: CASSFGQMWYGYTF